Below, 27 T cell receptor beta chains from the same sample are listed, as sequenced in a study of T cell changes during pregnancy in multiple sclerosis. Method: immunoSEQ multiplex PCR; TCRdb's copy keeps in-frame clones and lacks some. The sample has roughly 50,000 clones; around nine tenths are singletons. Sequences were derived from CD4+ T cells from peripheral blood mononuclear cells, sampled after pregnancy. These receptors were taken from a female donor with multiple sclerosis, enrolled in a pregnancy study.

The rearrangement joins TRBV5-1 to TRBJ1-2; D is possibly TRBD1 (6 bases). Trimming stripped 0 bases from V and 7 bases from J, with 16 bases between. The CDR3 spans 15 residues. From germline, CDR1 is SGHRS and CDR2 YFSETQ. The CDR3 DNA is TGCGCCAGCAGCTTGGTCGTTCAGGGGAGTCGTGGCTACACCTTC. This translates into CASSLVVQGSRGYTF.

The rearrangement joins TRBV2 to TRBJ2-7; TRBD1 is a possible D gene (5 bases). Germline CDR1 reads SNHLY; CDR2 reads FYNNEI. The CDR3 length is 15 residues. Trimming shortened V by 4 bases and J by 4 bases, and 17 bases separated the two germline ends. CDR3 coding DNA: TGTGCCAGCAGTGGGTGGCCAGGGTCCTTGTACGAGCAGTACTTC. Translating gives CASSGWPGSLYEQYF.

The chain has TRBV19 and TRBJ2-2; D gene uncertain. The CDR3 spans 15 residues. CDR1 and CDR2 from the germline V gene are LNHDA and SQIVND (reference sequence). Trimming stripped 0 bases from V and 2 bases from J, with 7 bases between. DNA of the CDR3: TGTGCCAGTAGTATAGATAGCAGAAACACCGGGGAGCTGTTTTTT. It encodes CASSIDSRNTGELFF.

The V and J genes are TRBV14 and TRBJ2-5; 12 nucleotides agree with TRBD2. Trimming at V came to 3 bases and at J to 7 bases, leaving 6 bases not matched to a gene. CDR1 is SGHDN and CDR2 is FVKESK in the germline V gene. The CDR3 runs to 15 residues. The DNA for the CDR3 is TGTGCCAGCAGCCACCTGACTAGCGGGAGTCCGACCCAGTACTTC. Amino acid sequence: CASSHLTSGSPTQYF.

The J gene is TRBJ2-1, the V gene TRBV27, with 11 bases aligning to TRBD2. Trimming removed 5 bases from V and 6 bases from J; junction bases left unmatched: 21. The germline V gene encodes CDR1 MNHEY and CDR2 SMNVEV (reference sequence). This CDR3 contains 20 residues. CDR3 in amino acids: CASSRGVRLAGGDQFNEQFF. The CDR3 DNA reads as TGTGCCAGCAGTCGAGGAGTTCGGTTAGCGGGAGGGGATCAGTTCAATGAGCAGTTCTTC.

This clone appeared once. V is TRBV11-3 and J is TRBJ2-1; 7 nucleotides match TRBD2. V was pared by 8 bases and J by 9 bases, with 10 bases of the junction left unmatched. Germline CDR1 reads SGHNT; CDR2 reads YENEEA. This CDR3 has 13 residues. CDR3 DNA: TGTGCCAGCTCCCAGACCAGGGAGGGTGAGCAGTTCTTC. Amino acids: CASSQTREGEQFF. The full variable domain, in which reference TRBV11-3 and TRBJ2-1 provide the parts outside the CDR3, is EAGVVQSPRYKIIEKKQPVAFWCNPISGHNTLYWYLQNLGQGPELLIRYENEEAVDDSQLPKDRFSAERLKGVDSTLKIQPAELGDSAVYLCASSQTREGEQFFGPGTRLTVL.

The rearrangement uses TRBV5-5 and TRBJ2-7; D perhaps matches TRBD2 (6 bases). Trimming shortened V by 4 bases and J by 5 bases, and 25 bases separated the two germline ends. The CDR3 runs 17 residues. CDR1 and CDR2 (germline): SGHKS, YYEKEE (reference sequence). The CDR3 loop reads CASSPPWRGRSVDEQYF. CDR3 in DNA: TGTGCCAGCAGCCCACCCTGGCGGGGCCGTTCCGTGGACGAGCAGTACTTC.

The genes are TRBV28 and TRBJ2-3, with D tentatively TRBD1 (6 bases). CDR3 length equals 16 residues. Germline V gene sequence: CDR1 MDHEN, CDR2 SYDVKM. Deletions cut 1 base from V and 1 base from J, with 12 bases between. CDR3 in DNA: TGTGCCAGCAGTTTATCATCAGGGGCCGGCACAGATACGCAGTATTTT. Protein product: CASSLSSGAGTDTQYF. Combining the CDR3 with reference TRBV28 and TRBJ2-3 gives the whole variable domain DVKVTQSSRYLVKRTGEKVFLECVQDMDHENMFWYRQDPGLGLRLIYFSYDVKMKEKGDIPEGYSVSREKKERFSLILESASTNQTSMYLCASSLSSGAGTDTQYFGPGTRLTVL.

This clone was recorded once. This sequence joins TRBV28 and TRBJ1-1, with D unclear. Germline V gene data show CDR1 as MDHEN and CDR2 as SYDVKM. The CDR3 runs to 11 residues. V lost 4 bases and J 7 bases, leaving 7 bases between the germline ends. The CDR3 protein is CASSSLIEAFF. The CDR3 DNA is TGTGCCAGCAGTTCCCTTATTGAAGCTTTCTTT. Filled out from reference TRBV28 and TRBJ1-1, the complete variable domain reads DVKVTQSSRYLVKRTGEKVFLECVQDMDHENMFWYRQDPGLGLRLIYFSYDVKMKEKGDIPEGYSVSREKKERFSLILESASTNQTSMYLCASSSLIEAFFGQGTRLTVV.

The V gene is TRBV19, the J gene TRBJ2-1; 14 bases match TRBD2. This CDR3 has 13 residues. CDR1 LNHDA and CDR2 SQIVND come from the germline V gene (reference sequence). Losses at the gene ends were 9 bases for V and 7 bases for J; bases not matched to a gene: 2. The CDR3 loop reads CASGTSGSNEQFF. The DNA of the CDR3 is TGTGCCAGCGGGACTAGCGGGAGTAATGAGCAGTTCTTC.

The V and J genes are TRBV27 and TRBJ1-3; D not resolved. CDR1 MNHEY and CDR2 SMNVEV come from the germline V gene (reference sequence). CDR3 length equals 15 residues. Trimming shortened V by 5 bases and J by 5 bases, and 16 bases separated the two germline ends. DNA for the CDR3: TGTGCCAGCAGTCCACTGGGAGGGATGAGAAACACCATATATTTT. It encodes CASSPLGGMRNTIYF.

The chain links TRBV4-2 to TRBJ2-6; 8 bases map to TRBD1. This CDR3 is 19 amino acids long. V gave up 2 bases and J gave up 0 bases; unmatched junction bases: 9. The germline V gene has CDR1 LGHNA and CDR2 YNFKEQ. CDR3 sequence: CASSQPPPGQVSGANVLTF. In nucleotides, the CDR3 is TGTGCCAGCAGCCAACCTCCGCCGGGACAGGTCTCTGGGGCCAACGTCCTGACTTTC.

This chain joins TRBV10-1 and TRBJ2-6; 8 nucleotides align to TRBD1. Germline values: CDR1 WNHNN, CDR2 SYGVQD (reference sequence). V was clipped by 0 bases and J by 1 base; unmatched bases: 8. The CDR3 length is 19 residues. CDR3 sequence (DNA): TGCGCCAGCAGTGAGTCCTCGGGGACAGGACCGTCTGGGGCCAACGTCCTGACTTTC. Its protein product is CASSESSGTGPSGANVLTF.

CDR3 bases: TGTGCCAGTAGTCGGTTCAGGGCCGGGGAGCAGTACTTC. As protein: CASSRFRAGEQYF. V usage is TRBV19 and J usage is TRBJ2-7, with a weak D call TRBD1 (5 bases). The CDR3 is 13 residues long. Trimming took 5 bases from V and 7 from J, leaving 15 bases between them. Germline V gene lookup returns CDR1 LNHDA and CDR2 SQIVND (reference sequence).

The chain couples TRBV21-1 to TRBJ2-1; the table's D call TRBD2 went unverified against the DNA. TRBV21-1 is a known pseudogene. The CDR3 covers 16 residues. For the CDR3, the DNA is TGTGCCAGCAGTTATATGGAGGCGGGAAGCTACAATGAGCAGTTCTTC. This codes for CASSYMEAGSYNEQFF.

This chain connects TRBV5-1 to TRBJ2-7; the match to TRBD1 covers 10 bases. CDR3 length: 16 residues. Germline lookup yields CDR1 SGHRS and CDR2 YFSETQ. V dropped 4 bases and J dropped 1; count of bases not matched to a gene: 8. The chain's CDR3 is CASSTPTGGSSYEQYF. The CDR3 DNA is TGCGCCAGCAGCACCCCGACAGGGGGCTCATCCTACGAGCAGTACTTC.

V and J are TRBV5-5 and TRBJ1-2, with a weak D call TRBD1 (6 bases). The CDR3 has 20 residues. Trimming shortened V by 2 bases and J by 5 bases, and 31 bases separated the two germline ends. The germline CDR1 and CDR2 sequences are SGHKS and YYEKEE (reference sequence). The CDR3 coding sequence is TGTGCCAGCAGCTTTAGACAGGACGCGGTTCACGGACAACTAAGATATGGCTACACCTTC. Its protein is CASSFRQDAVHGQLRYGYTF.

This chain uses TRBV7-9 with TRBJ2-7; TRBD2 matches 14 bases. Trimming removed 4 bases from V and 3 bases from J; junction bases left unmatched: 8. This CDR3 contains 17 residues. CDR1 is SEHNR and CDR2 is FQNEAQ in the germline V gene (reference sequence). The CDR3 nucleotides are TGTGCCAGCAGCTCCGGGACTAGCGGGAGAGTGGGCTACGAGCAGTACTTC. Translation gives CASSSGTSGRVGYEQYF.

This chain joins TRBV6-6 and TRBJ1-2, with D possibly matching TRBD1 (5 bases). Trimming removed 2 bases at V and 3 bases at J, with 13 bases between. CDR3 size: 15 residues. Germline V gives CDR1 MNHNY, CDR2 SVGAGI (reference sequence). The CDR3 nucleotides are TGTGCCAGCAGTTACGGCCAGGGTCGGGACTATGGCTACACCTTC. Translating gives CASSYGQGRDYGYTF.

The CDR3 sequence is CASSGEDYYGYTF. The CDR3 region has the DNA TGTGCCAGCAGTGGAGAGGATTACTATGGCTACACCTTC. This chain joins TRBV6-4 and TRBJ1-2; D is undetermined. From germline, CDR1 is MRHNA and CDR2 SNTAGT. The V and J ends lost 4 bases and 3 bases respectively, with 9 bases between them. The CDR3 covers 13 residues.

This clone was observed once. CDR3 sequence reads: CASSVGQMNTGELFF. The DNA of the CDR3 is TGTGCCAGCAGCGTGGGACAGATGAACACCGGGGAGCTGTTTTTT. The chain joins TRBV11-2 to TRBJ2-2; 7 bases line up with TRBD1. This CDR3 is 15 amino acids long. V shed 5 bases, J shed 1 base, and the junction held 4 bases outside the gene matches. Germline values: CDR1 SGHAT, CDR2 FQNNGV.

The chain uses TRBV18 and TRBJ2-2, with TRBD1 identical over 8 bases. CDR3 length equals 16 residues. Looked up from germline, CDR1 is KGHSH and CDR2 is LQKENI. Trimming cost V 4 bases and J 3 bases; bases outside gene matches: 7. Here the CDR3 DNA reads TGTGCCAGCTCACGCTCGGGACAGGTCTACACCGGGGAGCTGTTTTTT. This translates into CASSRSGQVYTGELFF.

The chain has TRBV12-5 and TRBJ2-7; TRBD2 matches at 14 bases. The V gene end was trimmed by 6 bases and the J gene end by 4 bases; junction bases not matched to a gene: 8. Germline CDR1 LGHNT, CDR2 FRNRAP. The CDR3 extends over 16 amino acids. CDR3 sequence (DNA): TGTGCTAGTGGCCGAGGACTAGCGGGAGGTGGGTACGAGCAGTACTTC. It yields the protein CASGRGLAGGGYEQYF.

This sequence joins TRBV7-8 and TRBJ1-3; a weak D match, TRBD1 (6 bases). CDR1 is SGHVS, CDR2 FQNEAQ, per germline. CDR3 length equals 16 residues. V was clipped by 2 bases and J by 2 bases, with 13 bases between them. The CDR3 loop reads CASSLPGTLTGNTIYF. DNA of the CDR3: TGTGCCAGCAGCTTACCCGGGACACTTACTGGAAACACCATATATTTT.

This clone was counted a single time. The chain couples TRBV10-3 to TRBJ2-1; 7 bases line up with TRBD2. The CDR3 has 15 residues. Germline assignment: CDR1 ENHRY and CDR2 SYGVKD. V lost 5 bases to trimming and J lost 9 bases; unmatched junction nucleotides: 13. CDR3 sequence (DNA): TGTGCCATCAGTCGACTAGCTCTAAGATCCCCTGAGCAGTTCTTC. Its protein product is CAISRLALRSPEQFF.

This clone has a single count. The rearrangement uses TRBV11-3 and TRBJ2-5; maybe TRBD2 (5 bases). The CDR3 loop spans 15 amino acids. Germline V gene lookup returns CDR1 SGHNT and CDR2 YENEEA. Trimming removed 0 bases from V and 0 bases from J, with 8 bases in between. The CDR3 sequence is CASSLDAGHQETQYF. The CDR3 nucleotides read TGTGCCAGCAGCTTAGACGCGGGCCACCAAGAGACCCAGTACTTC.

The chain employs TRBV4-1 and TRBJ2-1; D unclear. Germline V gives CDR1 MGHRA, CDR2 YSYEKL. This CDR3 contains 17 residues. Trimming cost V 5 bases and J 4 bases, with 21 bases left between them. The CDR3 region has the DNA TGCGCCAGCAGCTCACACACCTACTCCCTCGGGTACAATGAGCAGTTCTTC. Translating gives CASSSHTYSLGYNEQFF.